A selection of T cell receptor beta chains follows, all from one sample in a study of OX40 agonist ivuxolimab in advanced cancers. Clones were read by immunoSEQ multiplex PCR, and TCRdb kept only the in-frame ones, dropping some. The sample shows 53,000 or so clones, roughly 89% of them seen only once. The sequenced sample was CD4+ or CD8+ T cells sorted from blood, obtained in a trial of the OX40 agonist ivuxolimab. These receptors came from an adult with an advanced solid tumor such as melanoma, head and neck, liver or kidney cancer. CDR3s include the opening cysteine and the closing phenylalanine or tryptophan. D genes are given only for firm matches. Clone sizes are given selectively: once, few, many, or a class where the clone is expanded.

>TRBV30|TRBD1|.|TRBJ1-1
TGTGCCTGGAGCCGACAGGGGTCCACTGAAGCTTTCTTT
CAWSRQGSTEAFF
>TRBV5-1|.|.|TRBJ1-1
TGCGCCAGCAGCTTGGAAGGGACTGAAGCTTTCTTT
CASSLEGTEAFF
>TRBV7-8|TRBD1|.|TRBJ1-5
TGTGCCAGCAGTCCCTACGGCGGACAGGGTAGTACGCAGCCCCAGCATTTT
CASSPYGGQGSTQPQHF
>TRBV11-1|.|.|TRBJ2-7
TGTGCCAGCAGCCCCATACGCTCCTACGAGCAGTACTTC
CASSPIRSYEQYF
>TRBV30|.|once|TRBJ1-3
TGTGCCTGGAGTTCCCTAATATCTGGAAACACCATATATTTT
CAWSSLISGNTIYF
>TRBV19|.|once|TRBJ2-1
TGTGCCAGTAGTGCCCCTCTCCGTAGCTCCTACAATGAGCAGTTCTTC
CASSAPLRSSYNEQFF
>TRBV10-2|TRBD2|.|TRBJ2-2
TGCGCCAGCAGTCCGAGGACTAGCGGGAAGGAGGGCACCGGGGAGCTGTTTTTT
CASSPRTSGKEGTGELFF
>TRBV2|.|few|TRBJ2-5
TGTGCCAGCAGTGATGAGCGGCCACAAGAGACCCAGTACTTC
CASSDERPQETQYF
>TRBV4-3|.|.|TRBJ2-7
TGCGCCAGCAGCCAAGTCGGATCGGGGGCCATCTCCTACGAGCAGTACTTC
CASSQVGSGAISYEQYF
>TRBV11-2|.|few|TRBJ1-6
TGTGCCAGCAGCTTAGAGCCAGGGGTGGGTTCACCCCTCCACTTT
CASSLEPGVGSPLHF
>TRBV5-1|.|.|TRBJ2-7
TGCGCCAGCAGCTTCGGGGGCGGTACCTACGAGCAGTACTTC
CASSFGGGTYEQYF